Below are 4 T cell receptor beta chains sequenced from a single sample in a study of T cell repertoires in cytomegalovirus infection. TCRdb reanalysed the reads using MiXCR and keeps one entry per CDR3 protein. The profile shows roughly 180,000 distinct CDR3 sequences, approximately 18% of them singletons. The specimen was CD8+ T cells from PBMCs. The origin of the receptors is a human donor in good health (CMV status not recorded). Some clones in this sample may be carry-over from other donors' samples.

This clonotype was recorded a few times. The rearrangement uses TRBV15 and TRBJ1-5; D uncertain. From germline, CDR1 is LNHNV and CDR2 YYDKDF (reference sequence). The germline V and J ends were trimmed by 0 bases and 5 bases, with 8 bases remaining between them. This CDR3 is 14 amino acids long. CDR3 loop: CATSRDPEHQPQHF. CDR3 DNA: TGTGCCACCAGCAGAGACCCGGAGCATCAGCCCCAGCATTTT.

This clonotype was observed at least ten times. The chain combines TRBV7-6 with TRBJ2-7; 14 bases line up with TRBD2. The CDR3 is 17 amino acids. Germline V gives CDR1 SGHVS, CDR2 FNYEAQ. Unmatched junction bases numbered 9, after V lost 1 base and J lost 7 bases. The CDR3 is CASSLGIGLAGGQEQYF. The CDR3 bases are TGTGCCAGCAGCTTAGGAATAGGACTAGCGGGGGGTCAGGAGCAGTACTTC. The variable domain in full, with the rest retrieved from reference TRBV7-6 and TRBJ2-7, is GAGVSQSPRYKVTKRGQDVALRCDPISGHVSLYWYRQALGQGPEFLTYFNYEAQQDKSGLPNDRFSAERPEGSISTLTIQRTEQRDSAMYRCASSLGIGLAGGQEQYFGPGTRLTVT.

There are a few counts of this clonotype. The chain carries TRBV27 and TRBJ1-6; TRBD1 aligns across 8 bases. J was trimmed by 6 bases and V by 4 bases; bases with no gene match: 5. This CDR3 has 15 residues. Germline V lookup: CDR1 MNHEY, CDR2 SMNVEV (reference sequence). Written as DNA, the CDR3 is TGTGCCAGCAGTTCGAGACAGGGGTTTAATTCACCCCTCCACTTT. The encoded protein is CASSSRQGFNSPLHF.

The chain recombines TRBV7-2 with TRBJ2-1, with D hard to call. In germline, CDR1 is SGHTA, CDR2 FQGNSA. The V gene lost 0 bases and the J gene lost 4 bases, with 4 bases spanning the gap. This CDR3 comprises 13 residues. CDR3 protein: CASSLAEYNEQFF. The CDR3 nucleotides are TGTGCCAGCAGCTTAGCAGAATACAATGAGCAGTTCTTC.